This TCR beta chain was found in a study of T cell responses to AZD1222 COVID-19 vaccine. Looking at the study overall: Researchers grouped second doses given at about 4 or about 12 weeks into one pool.

Comment on this clone: The antigen is not known.

Broader study findings: Nearly half of spike-specific TCRs reportedly target variant regions that are unmutated in the B.1.351 and B.1.1.7 variants. Dominant CD4 TCR responses targeted spike regions 160-218 and 743-854.

Here immunoSEQ multiplex PCR was the method, and the copy in TCRdb shows in-frame clones only, minus some. This sample has 100,000 to 150,000 clones, with about 89% found just once. From germline, CDR1 is MNHNY and CDR2 SVGAGI (reference sequence). Trimming pared 5 bases from V and 4 bases from J, leaving 15 bases between. The CDR3 has 15 amino acids. This TCR derives from an adult in good health. Sequenced here: peripheral blood, sampled on day 0 of AZD1222 vaccination. This chain connects TRBV6-6 to TRBJ1-5, with D possibly being TRBD1 (6 bases). In DNA, the CDR3 is TGTGCCAGCAGTCACACGTCAGGGGAAAATCAGCCCCAGCATTTT. It codes for CASSHTSGENQPQHF.